These T cell receptor beta chains were read from a single sample in a study of shared clonotypes between healthy human individuals. Sequenced by immunoSEQ multiplex PCR; TCRdb stores in-frame clones only, minus some. The sample gives about 2.1 million clones, about 93% of which show up once; over 1.5% is in the top ten. The sample was naive CD8+ T cells from PBMCs. These receptors all come from a man aged 18-30 years in good health. Some clones in this sample may be carry-over from other donors' samples. Each CDR3 is given with its conserved first and last residue. D genes are given only for firm matches. Rows give clone size only sometimes, using once, few, many, or a class for an expanded clone.

clone size	V gene	J gene	D gene	CDR3 protein	CDR3 DNA
NA	TRBV7-2	TRBJ2-7	TRBD2	CASSPHSLAGEAYEQYF	TGTGCCAGCAGCCCACACTCCCTAGCGGGGGAAGCCTACGAGCAGTACTTC
NA	TRBV11-3	TRBJ2-7	NA	CASSPNRDGLEQYF	TGTGCCAGCAGCCCGAACCGGGACGGCCTGGAGCAGTACTTC
NA	TRBV5-1	TRBJ2-7	NA	CASRATVAEQYF	TGCGCCAGCAGGGCGACAGTCGCCGAGCAGTACTTC
NA	TRBV9	TRBJ2-7	TRBD2	CASSSSRRGSPSYEQYF	TGTGCCAGCAGCTCTAGCCGGCGCGGGAGTCCATCCTACGAGCAGTACTTC
NA	TRBV4-3	TRBJ2-7	TRBD2	CASSQVLAGEGGDEQYF	TGCGCCAGCAGCCAGGTCTTAGCGGGAGAGGGGGGAGACGAGCAGTACTTC
NA	TRBV29-1	TRBJ2-7	TRBD2	CSVETSGTSYEQYF	TGCAGCGTTGAGACTAGCGGAACGTCCTACGAGCAGTACTTC
NA	TRBV5-1	TRBJ2-5	TRBD1	CASSGQGQGGETQYF	TGCGCCAGCAGCGGCCAGGGACAGGGGGGAGAGACCCAGTACTTC
NA	TRBV7-9	TRBJ1-2	NA	CASSLGQGNYGYTF	TGTGCCAGCAGCCTGGGTCAGGGGAACTATGGCTACACCTTC
NA	TRBV19	TRBJ1-2	TRBD1	CASSRDRANYGYTF	TGTGCCAGTAGTAGGGACAGAGCTAACTATGGCTACACCTTC
once	TRBV28	TRBJ2-5	TRBD2	CASSRGRAAYQETQYF	TGTGCCAGCAGTAGAGGGAGGGCGGCCTACCAAGAGACCCAGTACTTC
NA	TRBV29-1	TRBJ2-7	NA	CSVGSGGLAEQYF	TGCAGCGTTGGTTCAGGTGGATTGGCCGAGCAGTACTTC
once	TRBV7-6	TRBJ2-7	NA	CASSLGGGTYEQYF	TGTGCCAGCAGCTTAGGGGGCGGAACCTACGAGCAGTACTTC
NA	TRBV2	TRBJ2-1	NA	CASSEAGGSYNEQFF	TGTGCCAGCAGTGAAGCGGGAGGCTCTTACAATGAGCAGTTCTTC
NA	TRBV7-9	TRBJ1-5	NA	CASSLVGQGNQPQHF	TGTGCCAGCAGCTTAGTGGGACAAGGCAATCAGCCCCAGCATTTT
NA	TRBV7-8	TRBJ1-1	NA	CASSPTGGWDDDPEAFF	TGTGCCAGCAGCCCGACGGGAGGGTGGGATGATGACCCTGAAGCTTTCTTT
NA	TRBV27	TRBJ2-1	NA	CASSLYNEQFF	TGTGCCAGCAGTCTCTACAATGAGCAGTTCTTC
NA	TRBV27	TRBJ2-5	TRBD2	CASSFSGTSGETQYF	TGTGCCAGCAGTTTCTCTGGGACTAGCGGGGAGACCCAGTACTTC
NA	TRBV15	TRBJ2-1	TRBD2	CATSRDGREWDEQFF	TGTGCCACCAGCAGAGATGGGCGGGAGTGGGATGAGCAGTTCTTC
NA	TRBV10-1	TRBJ1-1	NA	CASSGAKEAFF	TGCGCCAGCAGTGGGGCAAAGGAAGCTTTCTTT
NA	TRBV2	TRBJ2-1	NA	CASSERGGTYNEQFF	TGTGCCAGCAGTGAAAGAGGGGGTACCTACAATGAGCAGTTCTTC
NA	TRBV7-9	TRBJ2-7	TRBD1	CASTLTGFEQYF	TGTGCCAGCACCTTGACAGGGTTCGAGCAGTACTTC
NA	TRBV7-9	TRBJ1-2	NA	CASSLSSQNPVYGYTF	TGTGCCAGCAGCTTATCTTCACAGAACCCGGTTTATGGCTACACCTTC
NA	TRBV14	TRBJ2-7	TRBD1	CASSPQGAWVSDEQYF	TGTGCCAGCAGCCCCCAGGGGGCTTGGGTCTCGGACGAGCAGTACTTC
NA	TRBV6-1	TRBJ1-3	NA	CASSDWPFGNTIYF	TGTGCCAGCAGTGACTGGCCCTTCGGAAACACCATATATTTT
NA	TRBV7-6	TRBJ2-1	NA	CASSLVANEQFF	TGTGCCAGCAGCTTAGTCGCGAATGAGCAGTTCTTC
NA	TRBV5-8	TRBJ1-1	NA	CASSPPRWAEAFF	TGTGCCAGCAGCCCTCCTCGATGGGCTGAAGCTTTCTTT
NA	TRBV6-4	TRBJ2-1	NA	CASSDRAGEQFF	TGTGCCAGCAGTGACCGGGCGGGAGAGCAGTTCTTC
NA	TRBV9	TRBJ2-6	NA	CASSVVGGYSGANVLTF	TGTGCCAGCAGCGTAGTAGGGGGGTACTCTGGGGCCAACGTCCTGACTTTC
NA	TRBV15	TRBJ2-7	NA	CATSRAPMPMQYF	TGTGCCACCAGCAGAGCCCCCATGCCTATGCAGTACTTC
NA	TRBV11-2	TRBJ1-1	NA	CASSLASLTEAFF	TGTGCCAGCAGCTTAGCCAGTCTGACTGAAGCTTTCTTT
NA	TRBV7-5	TRBJ2-3	NA	CARSPSSGRGSSDTQYF	TGTGCCAGAAGCCCATCAAGCGGGAGAGGATCATCGGATACGCAGTATTTT
NA	TRBV27	TRBJ2-7	NA	CASSYETGAYEQYF	TGTGCCAGCAGTTACGAGACAGGAGCCTACGAGCAGTACTTC
NA	TRBV7-8	TRBJ2-7	NA	CASSGVASAYYEQYF	TGTGCCAGCAGCGGGGTGGCTAGCGCATACTACGAGCAGTACTTC
once	TRBV4-1	TRBJ1-5	TRBD1	CASSQDWQGGSLYSNQPQHF	TGCGCCAGCAGCCAAGATTGGCAGGGGGGATCCCTATATAGCAATCAGCCCCAGCATTTT
once	TRBV27	TRBJ2-7	NA	CASSNGAGYEQYF	TGTGCCAGCAGTAACGGGGCAGGTTACGAGCAGTACTTC
NA	TRBV7-2	TRBJ2-2	NA	CASSPRPGELFF	TGTGCCAGCAGCCCAAGGCCCGGGGAGCTGTTTTTT
NA	TRBV30	TRBJ1-1	TRBD1	CAWSIDRGSEAFF	TGTGCCTGGAGTATCGACAGGGGAAGTGAAGCTTTCTTT
NA	TRBV11-1	TRBJ1-1	NA	CASSLTAGGGTEAFF	TGTGCCAGCAGCTTAACGGCTGGAGGAGGCACTGAAGCTTTCTTT
NA	TRBV10-3	TRBJ2-1	NA	CAISESRKLGGNEQFF	TGTGCCATCAGTGAGTCGAGAAAGCTGGGGGGCAATGAGCAGTTCTTC
NA	TRBV29-1	TRBJ1-1	TRBD1	CSLTGANTEAFF	TGCAGCCTGACAGGGGCAAACACTGAAGCTTTCTTT
NA	TRBV19	TRBJ1-1	NA	CASSIGSTEAFF	TGTGCCAGTAGTATAGGATCCACTGAAGCTTTCTTT
NA	TRBV29-1	TRBJ1-2	TRBD1	CSAGQGFWYGYTF	TGCAGCGCCGGACAGGGATTTTGGTATGGCTACACCTTC
NA	TRBV28	TRBJ2-7	NA	CASQNLIGVRVYEQYF	TGTGCCAGCCAGAATCTTATCGGAGTCAGAGTCTACGAGCAGTACTTC
NA	TRBV21-1	TRBJ2-4	NA	CASSKPRGLSGCIQYF	TGTGCCAGCAGCAAACCAAGGGGACTAAGCGGGTGCATTCAGTACTTC
NA	TRBV6-1	TRBJ1-5	TRBD1	CASTPGGSVQPQHF	TGTGCCAGCACGCCAGGGGGCTCAGTTCAGCCCCAGCATTTT
NA	TRBV9	TRBJ2-5	NA	CASSGAGRLETQYF	TGTGCCAGCAGCGGGGCAGGGAGATTGGAGACCCAGTACTTC
NA	TRBV27	TRBJ2-3	TRBD2	CASSSSGLAGEVF	TGTGCCAGCAGTTCGAGCGGACTAGCGGGAGAAGTATTT
NA	TRBV7-6	TRBJ2-5	NA	CASSRRFGFQETQYF	TGTGCCAGCAGCCGCCGATTTGGCTTTCAAGAGACCCAGTACTTC
few	TRBV7-9	TRBJ2-7	NA	CASSLEYYEQYF	TGTGCCAGCAGCTTAGAATACTACGAGCAGTACTTC
NA	TRBV27	TRBJ2-7	NA	CASKVYSGHGVGEQYF	TGTGCCAGCAAAGTTTATTCGGGACACGGGGTGGGGGAGCAGTACTTC
once	TRBV28	TRBJ2-7	TRBD1	CASSVKPYRGAQSYEQYF	TGTGCCAGCAGTGTTAAGCCTTACAGGGGGGCACAATCCTACGAGCAGTACTTC
NA	TRBV5-5	TRBJ2-1	NA	CASSFVQEQFF	TGTGCCAGCAGCTTTGTCCAAGAGCAGTTCTTC
NA	TRBV6-5	TRBJ1-5	NA	CASSYSHEGQPQHF	TGTGCCAGCAGTTATTCCCATGAGGGTCAGCCCCAGCATTTT
NA	TRBV9	TRBJ2-5	TRBD1	CASSPMGTALETQYF	TGTGCCAGCAGCCCCATGGGGACAGCCCTTGAGACCCAGTACTTC
NA	TRBV5-1	TRBJ2-2	NA	CASSPERGWSTGELFF	TGCGCCAGCAGCCCGGAGAGGGGATGGAGCACCGGGGAGCTGTTTTTT
NA	TRBV29-1	TRBJ2-7	TRBD1	CSVNRQGAYEQYF	TGCAGCGTGAACCGACAGGGAGCCTACGAGCAGTACTTC
NA	TRBV28	TRBJ1-5	NA	CASSSDRKRIQPQHF	TGTGCCAGCAGTTCAGACAGGAAAAGGATTCAGCCCCAGCATTTT
NA	TRBV19	TRBJ2-7	TRBD1	CASRGQGTPTAVYEQYF	TGTGCCAGCCGGGGACAGGGCACCCCGACCGCTGTCTACGAGCAGTACTTC
NA	TRBV27	TRBJ2-7	NA	CASRTLAETPYEQYF	TGTGCCAGCAGGACCTTAGCGGAGACTCCCTACGAGCAGTACTTC
NA	TRBV25-1	TRBJ1-2	NA	CASSGMVWGEVNNYGYTF	TGTGCCAGCAGTGGGATGGTATGGGGGGAAGTGAACAACTATGGCTACACCTTC